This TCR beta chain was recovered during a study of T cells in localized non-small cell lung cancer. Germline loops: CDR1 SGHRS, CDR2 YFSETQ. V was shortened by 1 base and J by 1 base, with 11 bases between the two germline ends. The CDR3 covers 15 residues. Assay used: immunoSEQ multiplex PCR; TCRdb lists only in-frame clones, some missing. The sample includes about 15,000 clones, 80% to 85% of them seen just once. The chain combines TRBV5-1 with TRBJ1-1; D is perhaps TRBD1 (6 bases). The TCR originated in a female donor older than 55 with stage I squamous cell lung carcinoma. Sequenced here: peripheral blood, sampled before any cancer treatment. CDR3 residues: CASSLRGKGNTEAFF. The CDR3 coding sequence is TGCGCCAGCAGCTTGAGGGGGAAGGGGAACACTGAAGCTTTCTTT.